Below are 24 T cell receptor beta chains sequenced from a single sample in a study of OX40 agonist ivuxolimab in advanced cancers. Libraries were prepared by immunoSEQ multiplex PCR; TCRdb keeps only in-frame clonotypes and omits some of them. The sample carries about 110,000 clones, 90% recorded once. This specimen was CD4+ or CD8+ T cells sorted from blood, taken in a trial of the OX40 agonist ivuxolimab. The receptors were gathered from an adult with an advanced solid tumor such as melanoma, head and neck, liver or kidney cancer.

This sequence joins TRBV5-1 and TRBJ2-1, with D perhaps matching TRBD1 (5 bases). The CDR3 extends over 15 amino acids. V was shortened by 0 bases and J by 7 bases, with 14 bases between the two germline ends. CDR1 is SGHRS, CDR2 YFSETQ, per germline. This chain's CDR3 is CASSLGGPLVNEQFF. In nucleotides, the CDR3 is TGCGCCAGCAGCTTGGGGGGCCCTCTTGTGAATGAGCAGTTCTTC.

This clone was seen once. V gene TRBV10-2 combines with J gene TRBJ1-3, with 8 nucleotides matching TRBD1. The CDR3 has 17 amino acids. CDR1 and CDR2 from the germline V gene are WSHSY and SAAADI. With 3 bases clipped from V and 0 bases from J, the junction kept 7 bases outside the gene matches. The CDR3 region is CASSDRTGTSSGNTIYF. DNA for the CDR3: TGCGCCAGCAGTGACAGGACAGGGACTTCCTCTGGAAACACCATATATTTT.

This chain links TRBV7-2 with TRBJ1-1; a weak D match, TRBD1 (6 bases). V lost 2 bases, J lost 0 bases, and 10 bases lay in between. The germline gives CDR1 SGHTA, CDR2 FQGNSA. The CDR3 loop spans 15 amino acids. The DNA of the CDR3 is TGTGCCAGCAGCTTAAAGGACAGCTTGAACACTGAAGCTTTCTTT. Its protein product is CASSLKDSLNTEAFF.

The chain uses TRBV27 and TRBJ2-2, with a weak D call TRBD2 (5 bases). CDR1 and CDR2 from the germline V gene are MNHEY and SMNVEV (reference sequence). The CDR3 runs to 13 residues. V was cut by 5 bases and J by 6 bases, with 10 bases left in between. Written as DNA, the CDR3 is TGTGCCAGCAGTCCCCAGAGGGCCGGGGAGCTGTTTTTT. Translating it yields CASSPQRAGELFF.

The chain employs TRBV4-3 and TRBJ2-2; D remains ambiguous. Between the trimmed V and J ends, which lost 1 base and 3 bases, there was a span of 12 bases. Per the germline V gene, CDR1 is LGHNA and CDR2 is YSLEER. The CDR3 sequence is 16 residues long. The CDR3 DNA reads as TGCGCCAGCAGCCAAGTGTACCCCCCGGACACCGGGGAGCTGTTTTTT. Translating it yields CASSQVYPPDTGELFF.

V usage is TRBV6-5 and J usage is TRBJ2-5; D might be TRBD2 (6 bases). Germline-derived CDR1 and CDR2 are MNHEY and SVGAGI. Trimming stripped 10 bases from V and 5 bases from J, with 20 bases between. This CDR3 region has 14 residues. CDR3: CATTSGLWGETQYF. CDR3 nucleotide sequence: TGTGCCACTACTTCGGGACTCTGGGGCGAGACCCAGTACTTC.

This rearrangement joins TRBV6-5 to TRBJ1-5, with 8 nucleotides matching TRBD1. The CDR3 runs 12 residues. V shed 4 bases, J shed 14 bases, and the junction held 7 bases outside the gene matches. Germline V gene sequence: CDR1 MNHEY, CDR2 SVGAGI. CDR3 coding DNA: TGTGCCAGCAGTTCACAGGGGGGGAGGAAGCATTTT. Translated, it gives CASSSQGGRKHF.

V is TRBV11-2 and J is TRBJ2-1, with D possibly being TRBD2 (7 bases). The V and J ends lost 4 bases and 4 bases respectively, with 17 bases between them. From germline, CDR1 is SGHAT and CDR2 FQNNGV. This CDR3 spans 16 amino acids. CDR3 nucleotides: TGTGCCAGCAGCTCCGTGGGGGCGGGGGCTTACAATGAGCAGTTCTTC. Translation gives CASSSVGAGAYNEQFF.

V and J are TRBV5-1 and TRBJ2-3; no clear D. Trimming stripped 1 base from V and 5 bases from J, with 8 bases between. This CDR3 spans 13 amino acids. The germline CDR1 and CDR2 sequences are SGHRS and YFSETQ. CDR3 sequence (DNA): TGCGCCAGCAGCTTGACTTGGGGAGATACGCAGTATTTT. It translates to CASSLTWGDTQYF.

Only one count was recorded for this clone. CDR3 bases: TGTGCCAGCTCACCAGTGGCTAGCGGAACAGATACGCAGTATTTT. The encoded protein is CASSPVASGTDTQYF. The chain joins TRBV18 to TRBJ2-3; TRBD2 aligns across 7 bases. The V gene end was trimmed by 2 bases and the J gene end by 3 bases; junction bases not matched to a gene: 5. Germline V gene data show CDR1 as KGHSH and CDR2 as LQKENI. The CDR3 spans 15 residues.

This chain joins TRBV9 and TRBJ2-7; TRBD2 matches 7 bases. The J segment lost 7 bases and the V segment lost 2 bases, leaving 3 bases of the junction unmatched. The CDR3 loop spans 12 amino acids. The germline CDR1 and CDR2 sequences are SGDLS and YYNGEE. CDR3 sequence reads: CASSVRETEQYF. In DNA form, the CDR3 reads TGTGCCAGCAGCGTGCGGGAGACGGAGCAGTACTTC.

This clone occurred a few times. This chain joins TRBV9 and TRBJ2-1, with 13 bases identical to TRBD2. The germline V gene has CDR1 SGDLS and CDR2 YYNGEE. Germline trimming cut 4 bases from V and 2 bases from J; bases unmatched to any gene: 18. This CDR3 region has 21 residues. The CDR3 here is CASSPGGGLAGVRWPYNEQFF. CDR3 in DNA: TGTGCCAGCAGCCCTGGGGGAGGACTAGCGGGGGTTCGTTGGCCCTACAATGAGCAGTTCTTC.

CDR3 nucleotides: TGTGCCAGTAAAAGGGCTAGCGGGGAGCTCTACGAGCAGTACTTC. It codes for CASKRASGELYEQYF. V and J are TRBV19 and TRBJ2-7, with TRBD2 matching over 9 bases. The CDR3 runs 15 residues. Germline V CDR1 and CDR2: LNHDA, SQIVND (reference sequence). Trimming at V came to 7 bases and at J to 3 bases, leaving 10 bases not matched to a gene.

This chain connects TRBV18 to TRBJ2-5; D is undetermined. Per germline, CDR1 KGHSH and CDR2 LQKENI. The CDR3 contains 11 residues. The V end was cut by 8 bases, the J end by 0 bases, with 4 bases between. The CDR3 nucleotides are TGTGCCAGCACGTACCAAGAGACCCAGTACTTC. Residues: CASTYQETQYF.

The chain couples TRBV4-1 to TRBJ2-3; unclear D gene. Germline CDR1 MGHRA, CDR2 YSYEKL. The CDR3 consists of 15 residues. Trimming removed 8 bases at V and 1 base at J, with 16 bases between. In nucleotides, the CDR3 is TGCGCCAGCCGCCCGCACGGCCTCGGCACAGATACGCAGTATTTT. Its translation: CASRPHGLGTDTQYF.

The DNA for the CDR3 is TGCAGCGTTGGAATCGGGGACGAGCAGTACTTC. Translation gives CSVGIGDEQYF. The chain uses TRBV29-1 and TRBJ2-7; TRBD2 is a possible D gene (5 bases). Trimming took off 4 bases at V and 5 bases at J, with 9 bases between the two ends. Germline V lookup: CDR1 SQVTM, CDR2 ANQGSEA. This CDR3 region has 11 residues.

The gene calls are TRBV4-3 and TRBJ1-4; D is unclear. Germline V CDR1 and CDR2: LGHNA, YSLEER. V dropped 3 bases and J dropped 2 bases, with 13 bases sitting between them. The CDR3 loop spans 16 amino acids. The CDR3 DNA sequence: TGCGCCAGCAGCCAGGGAGGAGGAGGGACTAATGAAAAACTGTTTTTT. Translating it yields CASSQGGGGTNEKLFF.

The chain links TRBV7-2 to TRBJ2-7, with 7 bases lining up with TRBD1. CDR1 SGHTA and CDR2 FQGNSA come from the germline V gene. This CDR3 is 14 amino acids long. V was pared by 1 base and J by 2 bases, with 2 bases of the junction left unmatched. The CDR3 sequence is CASSLDRGPYEQYF. DNA for the CDR3: TGTGCCAGCAGCTTAGACAGGGGCCCCTACGAGCAGTACTTC.

V gene TRBV7-8 combines with J gene TRBJ1-6; D possibly corresponds to TRBD1 (5 bases). V was shortened by 6 bases and J by 10 bases, with 19 bases between the two germline ends. Germline V lookup: CDR1 SGHVS, CDR2 FQNEAQ. The CDR3 covers 15 residues. CDR3 residues: CASSLIGQGGSPLHF. Written as DNA, the CDR3 is TGTGCCAGCAGTCTAATCGGCCAGGGAGGCTCACCCCTCCACTTT.

This clone was observed a few times. The chain has TRBV5-1 and TRBJ1-2; D not resolved. The CDR3 has 16 residues. Trimming cost V 0 bases and J 0 bases, with 12 bases left between them. In germline, CDR1 is SGHRS, CDR2 YFSETQ. CDR3 residues: CASSLDASITNYGYTF. DNA of the CDR3: TGCGCCAGCAGCTTGGATGCCTCCATAACTAACTATGGCTACACCTTC.

The chain carries TRBV16 and TRBJ1-1, with no clear D. CDR3 length equals 15 residues. CDR1 is KGHSY and CDR2 is FQNENV in the germline V gene. With 0 bases removed from V and 1 base from J, the gap between germline ends came to 9 bases. This CDR3 is CASSQSVRGNTEAFF. CDR3 bases: TGTGCCAGCAGCCAATCGGTACGGGGGAACACTGAAGCTTTCTTT.

The chain joins TRBV5-4 to TRBJ2-7, with D possibly matching TRBD2 (7 bases). V lost 0 bases to trimming and J lost 4 bases, with 11 bases between them. There are 14 residues in the CDR3. Germline values: CDR1 SGHNT, CDR2 YYREEE (reference sequence). In nucleotides, the CDR3 is TGTGCCAGCAGCTTGGAGGGGGGGATGTACGAGCAGTACTTC. Translation: CASSLEGGMYEQYF.

This clone has a handful of counts. This sequence joins TRBV7-9 and TRBJ2-1, with TRBD2 identical over 11 bases. The V and J ends lost 5 bases and 5 bases, in that order; junction bases with no gene match: 8. CDR1 is SEHNR and CDR2 is FQNEAQ in the germline V gene (reference sequence). The CDR3 is 16 amino acids. For the CDR3, the DNA is TGTGCCAGCAGCGTCGAGACTAGCGGGGCAAACAATGAGCAGTTCTTC. Its protein is CASSVETSGANNEQFF.

The chain carries TRBV20-1 and TRBJ2-1; perhaps D is TRBD1 or TRBD2 (6 bases each). Germline loops: CDR1 DFQATT, CDR2 SNEGSKA (reference sequence). V was clipped by 7 bases and J by 7 bases, with 11 bases between them. The CDR3 is 11 amino acids. In nucleotides, the CDR3 is TGCAGTGGGGGGGCGACGAATGAGCAGTTCTTC. Translating it yields CSGGATNEQFF.